This TCR beta chain stems from a study of OX40 agonist ivuxolimab in advanced cancers. The overall study: There were three patients with partial responses, one having hepatocellular carcinoma and two cutaneous melanoma.

Of note for this clone: The antigen is unknown.

Using immunoSEQ multiplex PCR, the repertoire was profiled, and TCRdb retains in-frame clones only, with some absent. The sample shows 50,000 to 60,000 clones, about four fifths of them seen only once. Looked up from germline, CDR1 is MNHEY and CDR2 is SVGAGI. The CDR3 extends over 15 amino acids. V lost 2 bases and J lost 0; bases outside the gene matches: 3. Notes on the study in general: Part of the nonresponder group also had normalized T-cell clonal expansion that was low. Expanded peripheral T-cell antigen specificity went undetermined. On average, CD8+ T cells had more expanded clones than CD4+.

The V gene is TRBV6-5, the J gene TRBJ1-2; TRBD1 aligns across 7 bases. Sequencing was performed on CD4+ or CD8+ T cells sorted from blood, taken in a trial of the OX40 agonist ivuxolimab. This TCR came from an adult with an advanced solid tumor such as melanoma, head and neck, liver or kidney cancer. CDR3 in amino acids: CASSYTGAANYGYTF. The CDR3 DNA follows: TGTGCCAGCAGTTACACAGGGGCAGCTAACTATGGCTACACCTTC.